Described below is a single T cell receptor beta chain sequence and its context. This sample was included in a study of blood T cell repertoires in COVID-19. Per the germline V gene, CDR1 is MNHEY and CDR2 is SMNVEV (reference sequence). The V gene end was trimmed by 6 bases and the J gene end by 7 bases; junction bases not matched to a gene: 8. The CDR3 sequence is 15 residues long. TCRdb keeps only in-frame clones here, not all; method: immunoSEQ multiplex PCR. The profile shows 250,000 to 350,000 clones, about 89% of them singletons. This clonotype was obtained from a woman aged 25 to 45 who had recovered from COVID-19. Sample: PBMCs or T cells enriched from blood (not recorded which). The gene calls are TRBV27 and TRBJ2-1; TRBD1 agrees at 11 bases. CDR3 sequence: CASRRDRGILNEQFF. The CDR3 DNA reads TGTGCCAGCAGACGGGACAGGGGGATTCTTAATGAGCAGTTCTTC.